This T cell receptor beta chain came from a study of beta chain features in type 1 diabetes. Notes on the study in general: Among all four CD4+ subsets, Type 1 diabetes patients had TCRB CDR3s that were moderately but significantly shorter.

CDR3 size: 17 residues. Losses at the gene ends were 8 bases for V and 6 bases for J; bases not matched to a gene: 16. Looked up from germline, CDR1 is MNHEY and CDR2 is SMNVEV (reference sequence). Isolated RNA was reverse transcribed in full, so expressed TCRB transcripts were sequenced. The table came from immunoSEQ multiplex PCR; TCRdb's copy has only in-frame clones and leaves some out. The data contain over 20,000 clones, more than 45% of them singletons. Points on this clone: Its antigen is not known.

The rearrangement joins TRBV27 to TRBJ2-1; the match to TRBD2 covers 10 bases. The clonotype comes from a man between 18 and 29 years old with type 1 diabetes. The sample comprised stem cell memory CD4+ T cells from blood. Here the CDR3 reads CASCGAGGPKVVNEQFF. The CDR3 nucleotides read TGTGCCAGCTGTGGAGCGGGGGGGCCGAAGGTTGTCAATGAGCAGTTCTTC.